The 31 T cell receptor beta chains presented below share a single source sample, sequenced in a study of T cells expressing NK-cell markers (dated by TCRdb to the early 2020s). Receptor amplification or capture employed 5' RACE. TCRdb names Illumina HiSeq 2000 as the instrument used. After reprocessing by TCRdb, each CDR3 protein sequence is one entry, and no DNA is given. The table of this sample itemizes about 380,000 distinct CDR3 sequences. The ten top clones hold roughly 5.2% of the sample. Specimen: blood T cells: a sorted CD56 or NKG2C T cell subset, CD4+ or CD8+ T cells, or bulk PBMC T cells (not recorded which). These receptors were obtained from a man between 18 and 69 years old in good health.

V usage is TRBV6-1 and J usage is TRBJ1-1; as DNA is missing, the TRBD1 call by TCRdb cannot be tested. The V gene's germline CDR1 is MNHNS and CDR2 SASEGT. The CDR3 runs 15 residues. CDR3 sequence: CASSERQGTNTEAFF.

The rearrangement uses TRBV6-1 and TRBJ2-7; lacking DNA, the TRBD1 call made by TCRdb goes unchecked. Germline CDR1 is MNHNS and CDR2 is SASEGT. The CDR3 contains 16 residues. CDR3 sequence reads: CASSEAGTVGAYEQYF.

The chain is built from TRBV28 and TRBJ2-3. This CDR3 has 15 residues. Germline V gene data show CDR1 as MDHEN and CDR2 as SYDVKM. This CDR3 is CASSLLQPNTDTQYF.

The rearrangement links TRBV14 to TRBJ2-5. Germline CDR1 SGHDN, CDR2 FVKESK. CDR3 length: 15 amino acids. This chain's CDR3 is CASSQGFGYEKTQYF.

This CDR3 reads CASSPPRARETQYF. This rearrangement joins TRBV12-1 to TRBJ2-5; checking the TCRdb D call of TRBD2 is not possible without DNA. TRBV12-1 is a pseudogene locus. The CDR3 covers 14 residues.

J is TRBJ2-1 and V is TRBV28; TCRdb reports TRBD1, a call that lacks DNA to check it against. Germline V gene sequence: CDR1 MDHEN, CDR2 SYDVKM. The CDR3 sequence is 13 residues long. CDR3 region: CASRGTVNNEQFF.

Here the CDR3 reads CASSGTAQTSYEQYF. This sequence joins TRBV6-1 and TRBJ2-7; no DNA is available, so the TRBD1 call from TCRdb remains unchecked. Germline loops: CDR1 MNHNS, CDR2 SASEGT. This CDR3 has 15 amino acids.

The chain links TRBV9 to TRBJ2-5. This CDR3 contains 15 residues. Per germline, CDR1 SGDLS and CDR2 YYNGEE. The CDR3 region is CASSGRERIGETQYF.

V usage is TRBV2 and J usage is TRBJ2-5; TCRdb's D call of TRBD2 is untestable without DNA. Germline V lookup: CDR1 SNHLY, CDR2 FYNNEI. The CDR3 consists of 14 residues. CDR3 loop: CASGEPGLQETQYF.

The J gene is TRBJ2-4, the V gene TRBV6-1; TCRdb reports TRBD1, a call that lacks DNA to check it against. The CDR3 spans 15 residues. CDR1 and CDR2 (germline): MNHNS, SASEGT. This CDR3 reads CASSPGRGGQDIQYF.

The chain combines TRBV20-1 with TRBJ1-2; as DNA is missing, the TRBD1 call by TCRdb cannot be tested. This CDR3 comprises 15 residues. Per the germline V gene, CDR1 is DFQATT and CDR2 is SNEGSKA (reference sequence). This CDR3 reads CSATLMAGGLDGYTF.

The chain links TRBV7-3 to TRBJ2-2. Germline V CDR1 and CDR2: SGHTA, FQGTGA. There are 15 residues in the CDR3. The CDR3 protein is CASRRNSANTGELFF.

J is TRBJ2-2 and V is TRBV6-1; TCRdb's D gene call, TRBD1, goes unchecked for lack of DNA. Per germline, CDR1 MNHNS and CDR2 SASEGT. The CDR3 contains 16 residues. This CDR3 reads CASRNGGVLSTGELFF.

The chain is built from TRBV5-1 and TRBJ2-1. Germline CDR1 SGHRS, CDR2 YFSETQ. The CDR3 contains 17 residues. The CDR3 sequence is CASSSGFGLSSYNEQFF.

The J gene is TRBJ2-7, the V gene TRBV5-6; TCRdb indicates TRBD1, and absent DNA this call remains unverified. This CDR3 spans 15 amino acids. Germline V lookup: CDR1 SGHDT, CDR2 YYEEEE. CDR3 residues: CASSSSGTGRYEQYF. Based on the CDR3 plus reference TRBV5-6 and TRBJ2-7, the full variable domain is DAGVTQSPTHLIKTRGQQVTLRCSPKSGHDTVSWYQQALGQGPQFIFQYYEEEERQRGNFPDRFSGHQFPNYSSELNVNALLLGDSALYLCASSSSGTGRYEQYFGPGTRLTVT.

The chain combines TRBV2 with TRBJ2-3; the TCRdb D gene call, TRBD2, has no DNA to confirm it. Per germline, CDR1 SNHLY and CDR2 FYNNEI. The CDR3 has 13 amino acids. The chain's CDR3 is CASRILGADTQYF.

The chain joins TRBV15 to TRBJ2-1; TCRdb's D gene call, TRBD1, goes unchecked for lack of DNA. CDR1 and CDR2 from the germline V gene are LNHNV and YYDKDF (reference sequence). This CDR3 has 16 amino acids. The CDR3 protein is CATSRGRQQDSSWEFF.

The chain recombines TRBV20-1 with TRBJ1-5; absent DNA, TCRdb's TRBD1 call cannot be checked. This CDR3 spans 15 amino acids. Per germline, CDR1 DFQATT and CDR2 SNEGSKA (reference sequence). CDR3 in amino acids: CSARDQRGWDQPQHF.

The V call is TRBV12-3 or TRBV12-4, the J call TRBJ2-1; TCRdb returns TRBD1, unconfirmable since there is no DNA. This CDR3 has 16 residues. The CDR3 loop reads CASSFRAGAADNEQFF.

The gene calls are TRBV25-1 and TRBJ2-7; TCRdb's assignment of TRBD1 cannot be checked, as there is no DNA. CDR1 and CDR2 from the germline V gene are MGHDK and SYGVNS. There are 15 residues in the CDR3. CDR3 sequence: CASSEGQKSSYEQYF.

The V gene is TRBV20-1, the J gene TRBJ1-1; TCRdb outputs TRBD1, but without DNA this stays unchecked. The CDR3 has 15 amino acids. The germline V gene has CDR1 DFQATT and CDR2 SNEGSKA (reference sequence). CDR3 in amino acids: CSARDHRGINTEAFF.

The V and J genes are TRBV9 and TRBJ2-2; TCRdb names TRBD1, which stays unverified in the absence of DNA. The CDR3 covers 14 residues. Germline loops: CDR1 SGDLS, CDR2 YYNGEE. The CDR3 reads CASKAQQGTGELFF.

V is TRBV19 and J is TRBJ1-5; the TCRdb D gene call, TRBD1, has no DNA to confirm it. This CDR3 is 14 amino acids long. Germline V gene data show CDR1 as LNHDA and CDR2 as SQIVND (reference sequence). Here the CDR3 reads CASSVRQGNQPQHF.

The chain joins TRBV5-6 to TRBJ2-5. This CDR3 region has 16 residues. Germline loops: CDR1 SGHDT, CDR2 YYEEEE. CDR3 sequence: CASSLAPYSSQETQYF.

The chain is built from TRBV6-1 and TRBJ1-5. The CDR3 is 14 residues long. Per germline, CDR1 MNHNS and CDR2 SASEGT. The CDR3: CASSRQEGIQPQHF.

The chain combines TRBV12-3 or TRBV12-4 with TRBJ1-2. The CDR3 runs to 11 residues. Here the CDR3 reads CASSFVLGYTF.

CDR3 residues: CASRGLAGASGELFF. The chain has TRBV7-8 and TRBJ2-2; there is no DNA to check the TCRdb D call of TRBD2. The V gene's germline CDR1 is SGHVS and CDR2 FQNEAQ. The CDR3 runs to 15 residues.

The CDR3 region is CASSIRLRSEQYF. The chain has TRBV13 and TRBJ2-7. The CDR3 runs to 13 residues. Germline values: CDR1 PRHDT, CDR2 FYEKMQ (reference sequence).

The V gene is TRBV5-1, the J gene TRBJ2-1; TCRdb proposes TRBD1, but this gene call is untestable without DNA. The germline gives CDR1 SGHRS, CDR2 YFSETQ. This CDR3 contains 13 residues. This chain's CDR3 is CASGTGEYNEQFF.

The chain has TRBV29-1 and TRBJ2-7; TCRdb selects TRBD1, and the lack of DNA leaves this call unchecked. CDR3 length: 13 amino acids. Germline V gene data show CDR1 as SQVTM and CDR2 as ANQGSEA. CDR3 residues: CSAKKAGNGEQYF.

The chain has TRBV7-8 and TRBJ2-1; TCRdb's assignment of TRBD1 cannot be checked, as there is no DNA. The germline CDR1 and CDR2 sequences are SGHVS and FQNEAQ. This CDR3 has 15 residues. CDR3 in amino acids: CASSTRDRGYNEQFF. Based on the CDR3 plus reference TRBV7-8 and TRBJ2-1, the full variable domain is GAGVSQSPRYKVAKRGQDVALRCDPISGHVSLFWYQQALGQGPEFLTYFQNEAQLDKSGLPSDRFFAERPEGSVSTLKIQRTQQEDSAVYLCASSTRDRGYNEQFFGPGTRLTVL.